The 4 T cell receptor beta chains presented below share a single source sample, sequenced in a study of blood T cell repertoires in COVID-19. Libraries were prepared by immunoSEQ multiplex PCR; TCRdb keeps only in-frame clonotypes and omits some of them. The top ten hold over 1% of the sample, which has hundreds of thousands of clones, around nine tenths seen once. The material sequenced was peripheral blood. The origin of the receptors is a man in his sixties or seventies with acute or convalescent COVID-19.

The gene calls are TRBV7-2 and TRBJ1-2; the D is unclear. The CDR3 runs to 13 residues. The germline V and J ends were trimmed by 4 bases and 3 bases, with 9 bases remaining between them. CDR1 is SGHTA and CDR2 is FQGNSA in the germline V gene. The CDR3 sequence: CASSSQLDYGYTF. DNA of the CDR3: TGTGCCAGCAGCTCACAGCTGGACTATGGCTACACCTTC.

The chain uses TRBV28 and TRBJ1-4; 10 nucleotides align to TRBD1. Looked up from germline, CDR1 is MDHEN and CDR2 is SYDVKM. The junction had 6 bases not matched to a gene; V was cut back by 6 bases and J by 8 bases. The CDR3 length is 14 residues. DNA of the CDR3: TGTGCCAGCAGAGCCGGGACAGGGGTAGAAAAACTGTTTTTT. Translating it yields CASRAGTGVEKLFF.

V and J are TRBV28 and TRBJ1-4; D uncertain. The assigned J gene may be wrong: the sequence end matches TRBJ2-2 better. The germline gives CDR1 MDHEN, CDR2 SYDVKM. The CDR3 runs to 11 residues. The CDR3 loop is CASSITGELFF. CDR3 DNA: TGTGCCAGCAGTATAACTGGGGAGCTGTTTTTT.

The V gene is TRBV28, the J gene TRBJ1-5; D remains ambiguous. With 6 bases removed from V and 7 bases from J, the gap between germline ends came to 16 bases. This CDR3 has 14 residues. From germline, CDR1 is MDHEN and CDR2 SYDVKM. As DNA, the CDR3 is TGTGCCAGCAGAGACGACGGAGCGCGCCAGCCCCAGCATTTT. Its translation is CASRDDGARQPQHF.